The rows below give T cell receptor beta chains drawn from one sample of a study of OX40 agonist ivuxolimab in advanced cancers. Assay used: immunoSEQ multiplex PCR; TCRdb lists only in-frame clones, some missing. The data hold approximately 10,000 clones, with 63% observed a single time. Sequences were derived from CD4+ or CD8+ T cells sorted from blood, sampled in a trial of the OX40 agonist ivuxolimab. The receptors stem from an adult with an advanced solid tumor such as melanoma, head and neck, liver or kidney cancer. CDR3s include the opening cysteine and the closing phenylalanine or tryptophan. A D gene is named only where the DNA matches it firmly. A clone size is listed for some rows: how often the clone was seen (once, few, many), or a class if it is expanded.

J | V | size | D | length | CDR3 | DNA
TRBJ1-1 | TRBV19 | - | - | 15 | CASNLGTGGNTEAFF | TGTGCCAGTAACCTGGGAACAGGAGGGAACACTGAAGCTTTCTTT
TRBJ1-1 | TRBV6-5 | - | - | 13 | CASSLLQGGEAFF | TGTGCCAGCAGCCTCCTACAGGGCGGTGAAGCTTTCTTT
TRBJ2-7 | TRBV2 | - | - | 12 | CASRQNSYEQYF | TGTGCCAGCAGGCAGAACTCCTACGAGCAGTACTTC
TRBJ1-5 | TRBV5-6 | - | - | 14 | CASSVRVRNQPQHF | TGTGCCAGCAGCGTCAGGGTTCGGAATCAGCCCCAGCATTTT
TRBJ1-2 | TRBV6-1 | - | - | 12 | CASSESNYGYTF | TGTGCCAGCAGTGAAAGTAACTATGGCTACACCTTC
TRBJ2-1 | TRBV2 | - | TRBD2 | 19 | CASRGRRELQLVIPNEQFF | TGTGCCAGCAGAGGACGGCGGGAGCTCCAACTTGTTATCCCCAATGAGCAGTTCTTC
TRBJ2-7 | TRBV5-4 | - | TRBD2 | 17 | CASSHLTSGRPSREQYF | TGTGCCAGCAGCCACCTCACTAGCGGCCGCCCGTCCCGCGAGCAGTACTTC
TRBJ1-3 | TRBV19 | once | TRBD1 | 14 | CASQDRGLTNTIYF | TGTGCCAGCCAGGACAGGGGGCTGACGAACACCATATATTTT
TRBJ2-3 | TRBV27 | - | TRBD2 | 16 | CASRTPQGGRGDTQYF | TGTGCCAGCAGAACGCCGCAGGGCGGGAGAGGAGATACGCAGTATTTT
TRBJ2-7 | TRBV7-9 | once | - | 18 | CASSGGGVTPSHLYEQYF | TGTGCCAGCAGCGGCGGAGGGGTGACCCCCTCACACCTATACGAGCAGTACTTC
TRBJ1-1 | TRBV28 | - | - | 13 | CASSLLMNTEAFF | TGTGCCAGCAGCCTCCTCATGAACACTGAAGCTTTCTTT
TRBJ2-5 | TRBV5-6 | - | - | 19 | CASSSSVVSPGGLQETQYF | TGTGCCAGCAGCTCGTCTGTCGTTTCCCCAGGCGGCCTCCAAGAGACCCAGTACTTC
TRBJ2-1 | TRBV11-2 | - | TRBD2 | 15 | CASSLLAGSYNEQFF | TGTGCCAGCAGCCTACTAGCGGGGTCCTACAATGAGCAGTTCTTC
TRBJ2-1 | TRBV7-3 | few | TRBD2 | 15 | CASSLASGRANEQFF | TGTGCCAGCAGCCTCGCTAGCGGGAGGGCCAATGAGCAGTTCTTC
TRBJ2-7 | TRBV4-1 | - | TRBD2 | 15 | CASSQVGGRFDEQYF | TGCGCCAGCAGCCAAGTTGGCGGGAGGTTTGACGAGCAGTACTTC
TRBJ2-1 | TRBV27 | once | TRBD2 | 13 | CASSTGGPAGDFF | TGTGCCAGCAGTACTGGGGGTCCAGCGGGAGATTTCTTC
TRBJ2-3 | TRBV6-4 | - | - | 13 | CASSEGVADTQYF | TGTGCCAGCAGTGAGGGGGTCGCGGATACGCAGTATTTT
TRBJ2-1 | TRBV7-9 | - | TRBD2 | 15 | CASSQGLAGRWEQFF | TGTGCCAGCAGCCAAGGACTAGCGGGACGCTGGGAGCAGTTCTTC
TRBJ2-3 | TRBV19 | medium-sized | - | 15 | CASSIGAGVADTQYF | TGTGCCAGTAGTATTGGGGCAGGGGTTGCAGATACGCAGTATTTT
TRBJ2-1 | TRBV27 | - | TRBD2 | 14 | CASSLVLAGFRQFF | TGTGCCAGCAGTTTAGTACTAGCGGGGTTCCGGCAGTTCTTC
TRBJ1-2 | TRBV29-1 | - | TRBD1 | 13 | CSGETGVGYGYTF | TGCAGCGGGGAAACAGGGGTAGGCTATGGCTACACCTTC
TRBJ2-1 | TRBV11-2 | few | TRBD2 | 15 | CASSPLAGGHNEQFF | TGTGCCAGCAGCCCACTAGCGGGAGGCCACAATGAGCAGTTCTTC
TRBJ1-1 | TRBV11-2 | few | - | 13 | CASSWDMDTEAFF | TGTGCCAGCAGCTGGGACATGGACACTGAAGCTTTCTTT
TRBJ2-1 | TRBV9 | - | TRBD2 | 15 | CASSVAGLAGDEQFF | TGTGCCAGCAGCGTAGCCGGACTAGCGGGAGATGAGCAGTTCTTC